This is a list of T cell receptor beta chains from one sample in a study of CD8+CD57+ T cells in acquired aplastic anemia. TCRdb independently ran MiXCR on the reads; one entry per CDR3 protein. This table has 200,000 or so distinct CDR3 sequences, around 66% appearing once. The sequenced sample consisted of sorted CD4+, CD8+, or CD8+CD57+ T cells (not recorded which) from PBMCs. The receptors were sampled from a human donor with severe aplastic anemia or a healthy control (not recorded which). The CDR3 runs from the conserved cysteine through the conserved F or W. A D gene is named only where the DNA matches it firmly. Clone sizes are given selectively: once, few, many, or a class where the clone is expanded.

TRBV24-1	TRBJ2-3	-	TRBD2	CATSDSLSGIADTQYF	TGTGCCACCAGTGATTCCCTTAGCGGGATCGCAGATACGCAGTATTTT
TRBV19	TRBJ1-6	-	-	CASTPGDRLHF	TGTGCCAGTACCCCGGGGGACCGTCTCCACTTT
TRBV12-3/TRBV12-4	TRBJ2-3	once	TRBD1	CASSERDRPTDTQYF	TGTGCCAGCAGTGAACGGGACAGACCCACAGATACGCAGTATTTT
TRBV9	TRBJ2-7	-	-	CASSQRGTSWYEQYF	TGTGCCAGCAGCCAGCGAGGGACGTCTTGGTACGAGCAGTACTTC
TRBV2	TRBJ2-3	-	-	CATAGQGTDTQYF	TGTGCCACGGCGGGACAAGGCACAGATACGCAGTATTTT
TRBV20-1	TRBJ2-7	-	-	CSARVMSDFPYEQYF	TGCAGTGCTAGGGTTATGAGCGATTTCCCCTACGAGCAGTACTTC
TRBV15	TRBJ2-5	-	TRBD2	CATSRDLSGGRETQYF	TGTGCCACCAGCAGAGATCTTTCGGGGGGGAGAGAGACCCAGTACTTC
TRBV10-3	TRBJ1-2	-	-	CAISESGEAGYTF	TGTGCCATCAGTGAGTCGGGGGAGGCTGGCTACACCTTC
TRBV29-1	TRBJ2-1	-	-	CSVGIGIAEYNEQFF	TGCAGCGTTGGGATCGGGATAGCGGAGTACAATGAGCAGTTCTTC
TRBV7-2	TRBJ2-5	-	TRBD1	CASSIPGQGKTQYF	TGTGCCAGCAGTATACCGGGACAGGGGAAGACCCAGTACTTC
TRBV28	TRBJ1-5	-	-	CASSFRGSNQPQHF	TGTGCCAGCAGTTTCCGAGGGAGCAATCAGCCCCAGCATTTT
TRBV9	TRBJ2-3	many	TRBD2	CASSALAGGWYF	TGTGCCAGCAGCGCACTAGCGGGGGGCTGGTATTTT
TRBV28	TRBJ2-7	-	-	CASSLFGHPPYEQYF	TGTGCCAGCAGTTTGTTCGGCCACCCGCCCTACGAGCAGTACTTC
TRBV7-9	TRBJ1-2	few	-	CASSLTGPDGYTF	TGTGCCAGCAGCTTAACAGGGCCGGATGGCTACACCTTC
TRBV20-1	TRBJ1-1	-	TRBD1	CSARTGNTEAFF	TGCAGTGCTCGGACAGGGAACACTGAAGCTTTCTTT
TRBV12-3/TRBV12-4	TRBJ1-6	-	-	CASSLFSAGNSPLHF	TGTGCCAGCAGTTTGTTCTCGGCAGGGAATTCACCCCTCCACTTT
TRBV7-9	TRBJ2-7	-	-	CASSLAGIYYEQYF	TGTGCCAGCAGCTTGGCAGGGATTTACTACGAGCAGTACTTC
TRBV6-5	TRBJ2-7	many	-	CASSYDRWIYEQYF	TGTGCCAGCAGTTACGATAGGTGGATCTACGAGCAGTACTTC
TRBV7-2	TRBJ1-1	-	-	CASSPPRLGNTEAFF	TGTGCCAGCAGCCCGCCTCGGCTGGGGAACACTGAAGCTTTCTTT
TRBV4-3	TRBJ2-5	many	TRBD2	CASSQDWASGAETQYF	TGCGCCAGCAGCCAAGATTGGGCTAGCGGGGCGGAGACCCAGTACTTC
TRBV20-1	TRBJ1-6	few	-	CSAAQTTGYNSPLHF	TGCAGTGCCGCCCAAACGACAGGTTATAATTCACCCCTCCACTTT
TRBV29-1	TRBJ1-1	-	-	CSVQTQGSGTEAFF	TGCAGCGTTCAAACGCAGGGAAGTGGAACTGAGGCTTTCTTT
TRBV10-3	TRBJ1-1	-	-	CAIRGLDPMNTEAFF	TGTGCCATCAGGGGCTTGGACCCCATGAACACTGAAGCTTTCTTT
TRBV4-2	TRBJ1-6	-	TRBD1	CASSQERGLSSPLHF	TGTGCCAGCAGCCAAGAGAGGGGGCTATCCTCACCCCTCCACTTT
TRBV7-2	TRBJ2-7	-	TRBD1	CASSPRTGFEQYF	TGTGCCAGCAGCCCCCGGACAGGATTCGAGCAGTACTTC
TRBV11-2	TRBJ2-6	-	-	CASSQSGTEAF	TGTGCCAGCAGCCAGTCGGGGACTGAAGCTTTC
TRBV19	TRBJ1-6	-	TRBD1	CASRGQGGSPLHF	TGTGCCAGCCGGGGACAGGGCGGGTCACCCCTCCACTTT
TRBV20-1	TRBJ1-5	-	-	CSARGEGKKPQHF	TGCAGTGCTAGAGGGGAGGGAAAGAAGCCCCAGCATTTT
TRBV20-1	TRBJ1-1	many	-	CSARGVDTADTEAFF	TGCAGTGCTAGGGGGGTGGACACCGCGGATACTGAAGCTTTCTTT
TRBV10-3	TRBJ2-1	-	TRBD1	CASSPNHRGSGGLGNEQFF	TGTGCCAGCTCACCTAACCATCGGGGTTCAGGGGGCTTAGGCAATGAGCAGTTCTTC
TRBV19	TRBJ1-5	-	TRBD1	CASSMTGEHQPQHF	TGTGCCAGTAGTATGACAGGGGAGCATCAGCCCCAGCATTTT
TRBV29-1	TRBJ2-7	-	TRBD1	CSVQTGTGGTSEQYF	TGCAGCGTTCAAACTGGGACAGGGGGAACCTCCGAGCAGTACTTC
TRBV29-1	TRBJ2-6	-	-	CSVELGANVLTF	TGCAGCGTTGAGCTTGGGGCCAACGTCCTGACTTTC
TRBV20-1	TRBJ2-5	-	TRBD2	CSASRRGTSGTETQYF	TGCAGTGCTTCTCGTCGCGGGACTAGCGGTACGGAGACCCAGTACTTC
TRBV7-9	TRBJ2-3	few	TRBD2	CASSWLGLAGNTDTQYF	TGTGCCAGCAGCTGGCTCGGACTAGCGGGGAACACAGATACGCAGTATTTT
TRBV7-9	TRBJ1-5	few	-	CASSLAGQPQHF	TGTGCCAGCAGCTTAGCGGGTCAGCCCCAGCATTTT
TRBV15	TRBJ1-3	few	-	CATGGRSHSGNTIYF	TGTGCCACCGGGGGCAGGAGCCACTCTGGAAACACCATATATTTT
TRBV29-1	TRBJ2-7	-	TRBD1	CSGGTGTGGEQYF	TGCAGCGGTGGTACCGGGACAGGGGGCGAGCAGTACTTC
TRBV10-3	TRBJ1-4	-	TRBD1	CAHALVDRSEKLFF	TGTGCCCATGCTCTTGTGGACAGGAGTGAAAAACTGTTTTTT
TRBV11-3	TRBJ1-1	-	-	CASSLEAGATEAFF	TGTGCCAGCAGCTTAGAGGCGGGGGCCACTGAAGCTTTCTTT
TRBV15	TRBJ2-7	-	TRBD2	CATSRDRTSGRAGQYF	TGTGCCACCAGCAGAGATCGGACTAGCGGGAGGGCCGGGCAGTACTTC
TRBV9	TRBJ1-2	few	-	CASSLSQGTYGYTF	TGTGCCAGCAGTTTAAGCCAGGGGACCTATGGCTACACCTTC